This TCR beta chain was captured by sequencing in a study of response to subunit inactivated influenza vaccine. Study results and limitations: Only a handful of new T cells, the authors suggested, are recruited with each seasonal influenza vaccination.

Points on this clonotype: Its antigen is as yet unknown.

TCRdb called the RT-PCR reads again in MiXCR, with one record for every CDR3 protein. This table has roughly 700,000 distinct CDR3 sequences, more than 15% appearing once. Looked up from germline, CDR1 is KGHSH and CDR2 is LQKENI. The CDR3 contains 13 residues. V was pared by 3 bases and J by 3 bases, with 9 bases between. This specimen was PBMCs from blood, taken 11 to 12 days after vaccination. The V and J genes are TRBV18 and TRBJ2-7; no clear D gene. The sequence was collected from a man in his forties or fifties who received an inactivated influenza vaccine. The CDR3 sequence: CASSPNAYYEQYF. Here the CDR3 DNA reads TGTGCCAGCTCACCGAACGCATACTACGAGCAGTACTTC.